The 9 T cell receptor beta chains listed next were all sequenced from one sample in a study of blood T cell repertoires in COVID-19. Profiled with immunoSEQ multiplex PCR; TCRdb holds only in-frame clones, not every one. The table has some 46,000 clones, roughly four fifths seen once. The specimen was peripheral blood. These receptors were taken from a man between 60 and 75 years old with active COVID-19.

This clone was observed a single time. This rearrangement joins TRBV6-5 to TRBJ1-4; D is possibly TRBD1 (5 bases). Germline values: CDR1 MNHEY, CDR2 SVGAGI. V gave up 5 bases and J gave up 6 bases, with 16 bases separating them. This CDR3 contains 15 residues. The CDR3 sequence: CASSPTWGGDEKLFF. The CDR3 DNA is TGTGCCAGCAGTCCAACATGGGGGGGGGATGAAAAACTGTTTTTT.

V gene TRBV7-9 combines with J gene TRBJ1-1; D is possibly TRBD1 (6 bases). Germline V gene sequence: CDR1 SEHNR, CDR2 FQNEAQ (reference sequence). Trimming removed 8 bases from V and 1 base from J, with 8 bases in between. This CDR3 is 12 amino acids long. DNA for the CDR3: TGTGCCAGCCCACAGGGGAACACTGAAGCTTTCTTT. Its translation is CASPQGNTEAFF.

The CDR3 coding sequence is TGTGCCAGCAGCTTAGCTCCAATTACCGATAGCTCCTACAATGAGCAGTTCTTC. Residues: CASSLAPITDSSYNEQFF. The rearrangement links TRBV7-2 to TRBJ2-1; D not resolved. Germline V gene lookup returns CDR1 SGHTA and CDR2 FQGNSA. This CDR3 comprises 18 residues. Trimming left V 0 bases short and J 0 bases short, with 15 bases between. The variable domain in full, with the rest retrieved from reference TRBV7-2 and TRBJ2-1, is GAGVSQSPSNKVTEKGKDVELRCDPISGHTALYWYRQSLGQGLEFLIYFQGNSAPDKSGLPSDRFSAERTGGSVSTLTIQRTQQEDSAVYLCASSLAPITDSSYNEQFFGPGTRLTVL.

This chain links TRBV28 with TRBJ2-1; 7 bases are a match to TRBD2. This CDR3 has 16 residues. CDR1 is MDHEN and CDR2 is SYDVKM in the germline V gene. The ends lost 4 bases at V and 5 bases at J; junction bases unmatched: 11. The CDR3 nucleotides are TGTGCCAGCAGTTCCCCGATCCGGCGGGGGAACAATGAGCAGTTCTTC. It specifies CASSSPIRRGNNEQFF.

This rearrangement joins TRBV10-2 to TRBJ2-3; 9 nucleotides match TRBD2. Germline CDR1 reads WSHSY; CDR2 reads SAAADI. V shed 5 bases, J shed 6 bases, and the junction held 12 bases outside the gene matches. The CDR3 extends over 16 amino acids. CDR3 DNA sequence: TGCGCCAGCAGTCAGACTAGCGGAGCCGGGGGGGATACGCAGTATTTT. Its translation is CASSQTSGAGGDTQYF.

This chain joins TRBV3-1 (or the pseudogene TRBV3-2) and TRBJ2-1; 14 bases are a match to TRBD2. Germline values: CDR1 LGHDT, CDR2 YNNKEL (reference sequence). CDR3 length: 17 amino acids. Trimming removed 5 bases from V and 7 bases from J; junction bases left unmatched: 10. CDR3 loop: CASSTPGLAGETNEQFF. For the CDR3, the DNA is TGTGCCAGCAGCACACCGGGACTAGCGGGAGAAACAAATGAGCAGTTCTTC.

V is TRBV5-5 and J is TRBJ2-5; 10 positions match TRBD2. The CDR3 is 15 residues long. Germline values: CDR1 SGHKS, CDR2 YYEKEE (reference sequence). V dropped 7 bases and J dropped 0; count of bases not matched to a gene: 6. The CDR3, as DNA: TGTGCCAGCGCCGGGACTAGCGAAAACCAAGAGACCCAGTACTTC. Amino acids: CASAGTSENQETQYF.

The J gene is TRBJ2-7, the V gene TRBV23-1, with TRBD1 matching over 10 bases. TRBV23-1 is an open reading frame, and its role is uncertain. Unmatched junction bases numbered 7, after V lost 0 bases and J lost 5 bases. The CDR3 consists of 16 residues. The chain's CDR3 is CASSQSDRGFFHEQYF. The CDR3 bases are TGCGCCAGCAGTCAATCGGACAGGGGGTTTTTCCACGAGCAGTACTTC.

V usage is TRBV15 and J usage is TRBJ2-7, with TRBD1 matching 7 bases. From germline, CDR1 is LNHNV and CDR2 YYDKDF (reference sequence). The V gene end was trimmed by 10 bases and the J gene end by 0 bases; junction bases not matched to a gene: 6. This CDR3 has 13 residues. The CDR3 DNA is TGTGCCAGGGACAGCACAATCTCCTACGAGCAGTACTTC. This sequence encodes CARDSTISYEQYF.